The 27 T cell receptor beta chains given below trace back to one sample, sequenced in a study of identical twins. TCRdb reanalysed the 5' RACE reads using MiXCR and keeps one entry per CDR3 protein. The sample lists hundreds of thousands of distinct CDR3 sequences, 5.5% to 6.5% occurring once. Sequenced input: naive T cells sorted from blood. These TCRs come from a man aged 18-30 years in good health.

The genes are TRBV24-1 and TRBJ2-3, with TRBD2 matching 9 bases. J was trimmed by 3 bases and V by 2 bases; bases with no gene match: 5. The CDR3 covers 16 residues. Germline lookup yields CDR1 KGHDR and CDR2 SFDVKD. The CDR3 here is CATSDYSGRKTDTQYF. The CDR3 DNA follows: TGTGCCACCAGTGATTACAGCGGGAGGAAAACAGATACGCAGTATTTT.

This chain connects TRBV21-1 to TRBJ2-4; the table's D call, TRBD2, was not checked against the DNA. TRBV21-1 is a listed pseudogene. This CDR3 is 19 amino acids long. CDR3 DNA: TGTGCCAGCAGCAAGGGTGAGGGACTGACTTTTCTAGCCAAAAACATTCAGTACTTC. Amino acids: CASSKGEGLTFLAKNIQYF.

This clonotype was counted at least ten times. V gene TRBV5-1 combines with J gene TRBJ2-2; D remains ambiguous. V was cut by 5 bases and J by 4 bases, with 9 bases left in between. The CDR3 covers 13 residues. Per the germline V gene, CDR1 is SGHRS and CDR2 is YFSETQ. The CDR3 is CASRQTGTGELFF. The DNA for the CDR3 is TGCGCCAGCAGACAAACGGGCACCGGGGAGCTGTTTTTT.

This clonotype came up a few times. The gene calls are TRBV29-1 and TRBJ2-3; TRBD1 matches at 12 bases. Trimming took 4 bases from V and 2 from J; bases not matched to a gene: 4. The CDR3 is 15 amino acids. Germline values: CDR1 SQVTM, CDR2 ANQGSEA. The CDR3 here is CSVAGTGGNTDTQYF. In DNA form, the CDR3 reads TGCAGCGTTGCGGGGACAGGGGGCAACACAGATACGCAGTATTTT.

Ten or more counts support this clonotype. V usage is TRBV5-1 and J usage is TRBJ2-2; D gene ambiguous. Looked up from germline, CDR1 is SGHRS and CDR2 is YFSETQ. The V end was cut by 1 base, the J end by 6 bases, with 4 bases between. The CDR3 has 12 residues. CDR3 residues: CASSLYAGELFF. In DNA form, the CDR3 reads TGCGCCAGCAGCTTGTATGCCGGGGAGCTGTTTTTT.

This clonotype has at least ten counts. The V gene is TRBV5-1, the J gene TRBJ2-3; perhaps TRBD1 as D (5 bases). This CDR3 comprises 15 residues. Trimming left V 4 bases short and J 0 bases short, with 12 bases between. The germline gives CDR1 SGHRS, CDR2 YFSETQ. As DNA, the CDR3 is TGCGCCAGCAGCGGGTGGACATCTAGCACAGATACGCAGTATTTT. Protein sequence: CASSGWTSSTDTQYF. Complete variable domain (other parts from reference TRBV5-1 and TRBJ2-3): KAGVTQTPRYLIKTRGQQVTLSCSPISGHRSVSWYQQTPGQGLQFLFEYFSETQRNKGNFPGRFSGRQFSNSRSEMNVSTLELGDSALYLCASSGWTSSTDTQYFGPGTRLTVL.

Details on this clonotype: It may be a read error: a sequence one base away is much more abundant. The chain carries TRBV4-2 and TRBJ2-5, with TRBD2 identical over 13 bases. V shed 4 bases and J 3 bases; nucleotides not matched to a gene: 5. Germline V lookup: CDR1 LGHNA, CDR2 YNFKEQ. This CDR3 region has 16 residues. The DNA for the CDR3 is TGTGCCAGCAGCCGACAACTAGCGGGAGGGGAAGAGACCCAGTACTTC. This gives the protein CASSRQLAGGEETQYF.

The table lists this clonotype with a few counts. The V and J genes are TRBV29-1 and TRBJ1-2; TRBD1 matches 8 bases. Trimming at V came to 4 bases and at J to 4 bases, leaving 11 bases not matched to a gene. CDR1 and CDR2 from the germline V gene are SQVTM and ANQGSEA. The length of the CDR3 is 15 residues. CDR3: CSVAPTGANGYGYTF. In DNA, the CDR3 is TGCAGCGTTGCCCCGACAGGGGCGAATGGCTATGGCTACACCTTC. The variable domain in full, completed from reference TRBV29-1 and TRBJ1-2, reads SAVISQKPSRDICQRGTSLTIQCQVDSQVTMMFWYRQQPGQSLTLIATANQGSEATYESGFVIDKFPISRPNLTFSTLTVSNMSPEDSSIYLCSVAPTGANGYGYTFGSGTRLTVV.

This clonotype came up many times. V gene TRBV3-1 combines with J gene TRBJ2-7; 11 bases align to TRBD2. Germline trimming cut 1 base from V and 0 bases from J; bases unmatched to any gene: 2. This CDR3 contains 16 residues. CDR1 and CDR2 from the germline V gene are LGHDT and YNNKEL (reference sequence). CDR3 DNA: TGTGCCAGCAGCCAAGGACTAGCGGGAAGCTCCTACGAGCAGTACGTC. The encoded protein is CASSQGLAGSSYEQYV.

The rearrangement uses TRBV5-1 and TRBJ1-6; D not resolved. Trimming removed 0 bases from V and 9 bases from J, with 10 bases in between. CDR3 length: 14 residues. In germline, CDR1 is SGHRS, CDR2 YFSETQ. The CDR3 reads CASSLGTEGSPLHF. The CDR3 DNA reads as TGCGCCAGCAGCTTGGGCACGGAGGGTTCACCCCTCCACTTT.

The chain employs TRBV5-1 and TRBJ2-5; D tentatively fits TRBD1 or TRBD2 (7 bases each). Germline CDR1 and CDR2: SGHRS and YFSETQ. With 2 bases removed from V and 5 bases from J, the gap between germline ends came to 13 bases. The CDR3 contains 14 residues. The CDR3 DNA is TGCGCCAGCAGCTTCTTCAGGGGGGGGGAGACCCAGTACTTC. Translation gives CASSFFRGGETQYF.

This clonotype was picked up many times. J is TRBJ2-3 and V is TRBV28, with 10 bases identical to TRBD2. V was pared by 6 bases and J by 4 bases, with 22 bases of the junction left unmatched. Germline CDR1 is MDHEN and CDR2 is SYDVKM. The length of the CDR3 is 20 residues. DNA of the CDR3: TGTGCCAGCAGCAGACTTCCCCGGGGTAGCGGGAGGTCCAGTCCAGATACGCAGTATTTT. This codes for CASSRLPRGSGRSSPDTQYF.

There are many counts of this clonotype. The V call is TRBV6-1, the J call TRBJ1-5; D call uncertain. The CDR3 has 14 residues. Trimming shortened V by 3 bases and J by 5 bases, and 11 bases separated the two germline ends. Germline CDR1 and CDR2: MNHNS and SASEGT. The CDR3 DNA reads as TGTGCCAGCAGTGAGGTGGGGATGGATCAGCCCCAGCATTTT. It encodes CASSEVGMDQPQHF.

The CDR3, as DNA: TGTGCCAGCAGCCATACGGGACAGAAACCCCAAGGTGTTAGAAACATTCAGTACTTC. It yields the protein CASSHTGQKPQGVRNIQYF. V and J are TRBV11-1 and TRBJ2-4; the match to TRBD1 covers 7 bases. Germline CDR1 and CDR2: SGHAT and FQDESV (reference sequence). V lost 5 bases and J lost 6; bases outside the gene matches: 22. This CDR3 contains 19 residues.

This clonotype has more than one count but fewer than ten. The chain uses TRBV18 and TRBJ1-5; D may be TRBD1 (5 bases). With 3 bases removed from V and 6 bases from J, the gap between germline ends came to 9 bases. The CDR3 is made up of 13 amino acids. CDR1 and CDR2 (germline): KGHSH, LQKENI. CDR3 protein: CASSPLGAQPQHF. The CDR3 bases are TGTGCCAGCTCACCGCTTGGGGCTCAGCCCCAGCATTTT. The variable domain in full, with the rest retrieved from reference TRBV18 and TRBJ1-5, is NAGVMQNPRHLVRRRGQEARLRCSPMKGHSHVYWYRQLPEEGLKFMVYLQKENIIDESGMPKERFSAEFPKEGPSILRIQQVVRGDSAAYFCASSPLGAQPQHFGDGTRLSIL.

Ten or more counts support this clonotype. The chain is built from TRBV7-2 and TRBJ2-2, with D tentatively TRBD1 or TRBD2 (5 bases each). The CDR3 sequence is 15 residues long. Germline V gene data show CDR1 as SGHTA and CDR2 as FQGNSA. V lost 1 base to trimming and J lost 11 bases, with 17 bases between them. Written as DNA, the CDR3 is TGTGCCAGCAGCTTAGTTAGGGACCCACCCCGCGAGCTGTTTTTT. This sequence encodes CASSLVRDPPRELFF.

J is TRBJ2-7 and V is TRBV27; 10 positions match TRBD1. Germline V gives CDR1 MNHEY, CDR2 SMNVEV (reference sequence). V gave up 6 bases and J gave up 2 bases; unmatched junction bases: 10. CDR3 size: 16 residues. CDR3 loop: CASSSGTGVFPYEQYF. The DNA of the CDR3 is TGTGCCAGCAGCTCTGGGACAGGGGTGTTCCCCTACGAGCAGTACTTC.

This chain connects TRBV12-3 or TRBV12-4 to TRBJ2-1; TRBD1 might be the D (6 bases). The CDR3 contains 14 residues. V lost 4 bases and J 10 bases, leaving 17 bases between the germline ends. DNA of the CDR3: TGTGCCAGCAGTTACACCGATTATGACAGGGAGCAGTTCTTC. Its translation is CASSYTDYDREQFF.

This clonotype was found many times. The chain links TRBV29-1 to TRBJ2-3; no clear D gene. CDR1 SQVTM and CDR2 ANQGSEA come from the germline V gene. Trimming removed 1 base at V and 0 bases at J, with 5 bases between. The CDR3 is made up of 13 amino acids. The DNA of the CDR3 is TGCAGCGTTGAAGGGGCTAGCACAGATACGCAGTATTTT. Amino acids: CSVEGASTDTQYF.

This clonotype was found many times. The rearrangement joins TRBV10-3 to TRBJ2-3; D not certain. Trimming removed 3 bases at V and 4 bases at J, with 5 bases between. The CDR3 totals 12 residues. Looked up from germline, CDR1 is ENHRY and CDR2 is SYGVKD. The CDR3 here is CAISDQADTQYF. In DNA, the CDR3 is TGTGCCATCAGTGACCAGGCAGATACGCAGTATTTT.

This clonotype was detected ten times or more. The CDR3 DNA sequence: TGCGCCAGCAGCCACTTCGACAGGAGTGAAGCTTTCTTT. Residues: CASSHFDRSEAFF. The chain joins TRBV4-1 to TRBJ1-1; TRBD1 is a possible D gene (6 bases). This CDR3 contains 13 residues. V was shortened by 3 bases and J by 7 bases, with 12 bases between the two germline ends. Germline V lookup: CDR1 MGHRA, CDR2 YSYEKL.

There are many counts of this clonotype. The rearrangement links TRBV6-2 or TRBV6-3 to TRBJ2-2, with D unresolved. The CDR3 is made up of 15 amino acids. Germline V gives CDR1 MNHEY, CDR2 SVGEGT. Trimming left V 7 bases short and J 3 bases short, with 15 bases between. The CDR3 DNA reads TGTGCCAGCACCCTTACCAGAGATTACACCGGGGAGCTGTTTTTT. Translating gives CASTLTRDYTGELFF.

In its sample, this clonotype was seen many times. The J gene is TRBJ2-3, the V gene TRBV10-3, with no clear D. V shed 4 bases and J shed 5 bases, with 16 bases lying between them. CDR3 length: 15 amino acids. Germline values: CDR1 ENHRY, CDR2 SYGVKD. The CDR3 region is CAISGSPDELDTQYF. CDR3 nucleotide sequence: TGTGCCATCAGTGGGAGTCCCGACGAGTTAGATACGCAGTATTTT.

This clonotype came up many times. The rearrangement links TRBV29-1 to TRBJ1-4; no firm D call. With 7 bases removed from V and 0 bases from J, the gap between germline ends came to 9 bases. Germline loops: CDR1 SQVTM, CDR2 ANQGSEA. CDR3 length: 13 amino acids. The CDR3 nucleotides read TGCAGCGGGCTTATTTCAACTAATGAAAAACTGTTTTTT. As protein: CSGLISTNEKLFF.

Many counts were recorded for this clonotype. CDR3 coding DNA: TGTGCCAGCAGCTTAGCCCCGACAGCCTCTAACTATGGCTACACCTTC. Its protein is CASSLAPTASNYGYTF. This chain joins TRBV7-9 and TRBJ1-2; D possibly corresponds to TRBD1 (5 bases). CDR3 size: 16 residues. The ends were cut back, 0 bases at V and 0 bases at J, with 11 bases in the middle. CDR1 is SEHNR, CDR2 FQNEAQ, per germline (reference sequence).

This clonotype was seen many times. V gene TRBV28 combines with J gene TRBJ1-5; D uncertain. This CDR3 has 12 residues. V dropped 4 bases and J dropped 6 bases, with 7 bases sitting between them. The V gene's germline CDR1 is MDHEN and CDR2 SYDVKM. This CDR3 is CASSSGFQPQHF. In nucleotides, the CDR3 is TGTGCCAGCAGTTCGGGTTTTCAGCCCCAGCATTTT.

There are many counts of this clonotype. The chain couples TRBV9 to TRBJ1-2, with TRBD1 as a possible D gene (6 bases). The CDR3 loop spans 18 amino acids. The germline V and J ends were trimmed by 3 bases and 6 bases, with 27 bases remaining between them. Germline V lookup: CDR1 SGDLS, CDR2 YYNGEE. CDR3 amino acids: CASSATLDRIPKKDGYTF. The CDR3 DNA follows: TGTGCCAGCAGCGCGACTCTGGACAGAATCCCGAAGAAAGATGGCTACACCTTC.